The sequence of this T cell receptor beta chain was determined in a study of cytomegalovirus exposure and HLA in healthy donors. Study-level points and caveats: An analysis that was carried out later associated 16,951 TCR beta sequences with HLA alleles at 0.05 false discovery rate.

On this clone itself: Its antigen is still unknown.

PCR primers comprised 60 Vbeta and 13 Jbeta primers. TCRdb keeps only in-frame clones here, not all; method: immunoSEQ multiplex PCR. The sample holds about 250,000 clones, roughly 70% seen once. The germline V and J ends were trimmed by 5 bases and 0 bases, with 14 bases remaining between them. Germline V gene data show CDR1 as SGHAT and CDR2 as FQNNGV. The CDR3 loop spans 16 amino acids. The sample consisted of PBMCs. The receptor was derived from a female donor in good health and CMV-seronegative. The chain couples TRBV11-2 to TRBJ2-1; TRBD1 is a possible D gene (5 bases). The CDR3 DNA reads as TGTGCCAGCAGCCCCCGATGGGGCGACTCCTACAATGAGCAGTTCTTC. It is translated as CASSPRWGDSYNEQFF.